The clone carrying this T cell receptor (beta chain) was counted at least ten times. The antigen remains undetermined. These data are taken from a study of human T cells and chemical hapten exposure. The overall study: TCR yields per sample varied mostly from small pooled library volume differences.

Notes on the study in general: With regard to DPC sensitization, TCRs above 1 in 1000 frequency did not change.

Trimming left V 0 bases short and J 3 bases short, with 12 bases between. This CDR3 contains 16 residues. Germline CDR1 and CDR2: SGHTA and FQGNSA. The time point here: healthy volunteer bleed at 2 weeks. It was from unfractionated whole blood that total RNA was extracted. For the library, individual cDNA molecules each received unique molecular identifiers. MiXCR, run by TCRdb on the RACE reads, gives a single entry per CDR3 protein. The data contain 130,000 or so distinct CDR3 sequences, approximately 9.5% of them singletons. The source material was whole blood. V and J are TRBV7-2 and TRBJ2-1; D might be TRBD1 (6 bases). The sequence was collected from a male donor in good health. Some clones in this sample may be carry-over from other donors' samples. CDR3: CASSLAKAGVYNEQFF. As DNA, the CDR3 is TGTGCCAGCAGCTTAGCGAAGGCAGGGGTCTACAATGAGCAGTTCTTC.